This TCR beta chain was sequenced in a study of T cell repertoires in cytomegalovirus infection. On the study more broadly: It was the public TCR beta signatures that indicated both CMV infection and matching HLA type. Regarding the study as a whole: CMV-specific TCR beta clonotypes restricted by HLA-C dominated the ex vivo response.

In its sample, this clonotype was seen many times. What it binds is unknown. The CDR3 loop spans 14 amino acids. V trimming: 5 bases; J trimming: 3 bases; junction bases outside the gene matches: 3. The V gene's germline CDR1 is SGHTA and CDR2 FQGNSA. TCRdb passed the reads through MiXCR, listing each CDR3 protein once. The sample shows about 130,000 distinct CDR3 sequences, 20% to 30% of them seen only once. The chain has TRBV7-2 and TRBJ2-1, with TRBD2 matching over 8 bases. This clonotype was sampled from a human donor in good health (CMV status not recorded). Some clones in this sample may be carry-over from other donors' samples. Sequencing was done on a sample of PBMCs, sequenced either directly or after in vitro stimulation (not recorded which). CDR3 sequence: CASSPGLDYNEQFF. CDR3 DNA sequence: TGTGCCAGCAGCCCGGGACTAGACTACAATGAGCAGTTCTTC.